A selection of T cell receptor beta chains follows, all from one sample in a study of T cells after yellow fever vaccination. From the 5' RACE reads, TCRdb called clonotypes with MiXCR, one entry per CDR3 protein. The table lists under 250,000 distinct CDR3 sequences, about 3% of them singletons, with 2.5% to 3.5% in the top ten. This specimen was CD4+ T cells sorted from PBMCs, taken 10 days after the yellow fever booster vaccination. Receptors were obtained from a man between 18 and 35 years old who received the YFV17D yellow fever vaccine. CDR3s include the opening cysteine and the closing phenylalanine or tryptophan. A D gene is named only where the DNA matches it firmly. Expanded clones are given a class, and other clones once, few, many or no size at all.

TRBJ2-7	TRBV20-1	many	TRBD2	TGCAGTGCTAGTCTAGCGGGGGGTTACGAGCAGTACTTC	CSASLAGGYEQYF
TRBJ2-3	TRBV5-1	many	TRBD2	TGCGCCAGCAGCTTGGTGGCTAGCGGGGGGGCAACCGCAGATACGCAGTATTTT	CASSLVASGGATADTQYF
TRBJ2-1	TRBV7-3	NA	TRBD2	TGTGCCAGCAGCTCCCGACTAGCGGGGGGTGGTTATGATGAGCAGTTCTTC	CASSSRLAGGGYDEQFF
TRBJ2-3	TRBV12-3/TRBV12-4	many	TRBD2	TGTGCCAGCAGTCGGGACTACCTCACAGATACGCAGTATTTT	CASSRDYLTDTQYF
TRBJ2-1	TRBV28	many	NA	TGTGCCAGCAGCCGTTTTTCTCGGGACCGGAGCTCCTACAATGAGCAGTTCTTC	CASSRFSRDRSSYNEQFF
TRBJ2-1	TRBV18	many	TRBD2	TGTGCCAGCTCACTTTCCCGAGCGGGATACAATGAGCAGTTCTTC	CASSLSRAGYNEQFF
TRBJ1-6	TRBV5-1	few	TRBD1	TGCGCCAGCGGTCCAACAGGGGGCTATAATTCACCCCTCCACTTT	CASGPTGGYNSPLHF
TRBJ2-6	TRBV12-3/TRBV12-4	many	TRBD1	TGTGCCAGCAGGGGGACAGACGGGGCCAACGTCCTGACTTTC	CASRGTDGANVLTF
TRBJ2-5	TRBV10-3	many	TRBD2	TGTGCCATCAGGGAGGGGTTTAGCGGGGGTGAGACCCAGTACTTC	CAIREGFSGGETQYF
TRBJ1-1	TRBV30	NA	NA	TGTGCCTGGAACCGAGGGGGAAACACTGAAGCTTTCTTT	CAWNRGGNTEAFF
TRBJ1-3	TRBV20-1	few	NA	TGCAGTGCTAGGGACAGCCGACCCCCTGGAAACACCATATATTTT	CSARDSRPPGNTIYF
TRBJ2-3	TRBV7-8	few	TRBD1	TGTGCCAGCAGCCTAAAAAGGGGTGGACAGGGCGTAAATACGCAGTATTTT	CASSLKRGGQGVNTQYF
TRBJ1-2	TRBV25-1	NA	NA	TGTGCCCGCAGTCCACCGAGACCGGCAGCCTATGGCTACACCTTC	CARSPPRPAAYGYTF
TRBJ1-5	TRBV12-5	NA	TRBD1	TGTGCTAGCAAGGACAGGGGCAATCAGCCCCAGCATTTT	CASKDRGNQPQHF
TRBJ1-2	TRBV5-4	few	NA	TGTGCCAGCAGCTTGGGTCCCGACGTTAACTATGGCTACACCTTC	CASSLGPDVNYGYTF
TRBJ1-4	TRBV6-2/TRBV6-3	many	NA	TGTGCCAGCAGCCCAGCTGGGGCTTCTGAAAAACTGTTTTTT	CASSPAGASEKLFF
TRBJ1-5	TRBV5-1	many	TRBD1	TGCGCCAGCAGCTTGGTCGACAGGGCTCAGCCCCAGCATTTT	CASSLVDRAQPQHF
TRBJ2-5	TRBV6-2/TRBV6-3	many	NA	TGTGCCAGCAGCCCCGGGGAAGAGACCCAGTACTTC	CASSPGEETQYF
TRBJ1-4	TRBV3-1	few	TRBD1	TGTGCCAGCAGCAGGGGACAGGGTCAAGAAAAACTGTTTTTT	CASSRGQGQEKLFF
TRBJ2-6	TRBV7-3	few	NA	TGTGTCAGCAGCGAAAACCCCCTCTCTGGGGCCAACGTCCTGACTTTC	CVSSENPLSGANVLTF
TRBJ2-5	TRBV5-1	many	TRBD2	TGCGCCAGCAGCTTTGCCGGGACTAGTGGCGAGACCCAGTACTTC	CASSFAGTSGETQYF
TRBJ2-1	TRBV7-2	many	NA	TGTGCCAGCAGCATTGTACCGTTGGTCGATGAGCAGTTCTTC	CASSIVPLVDEQFF
TRBJ2-5	TRBV7-2	NA	NA	TGTGCCAGCAGCTTCGTAGTTCAAGAGACCCAGTACTTC	CASSFVVQETQYF